Listed below are T cell receptor beta chains from one sample, sequenced in a study of neurological immune-mediated disorders. From the 5' RACE reads, TCRdb called clonotypes with MiXCR, one entry per CDR3 protein. The repertoire consists of some 19,000 distinct CDR3 sequences, with around 16% occurring once and the leading ten covering about 16%. The sequencing sample was made of PBMCs. The receptors were sampled from a female donor with HTLV-1-associated myelopathy (HAM/TSP). Each CDR3 is given with its conserved first and last residue. A D gene is named only where the DNA matches it firmly. The size of a clone is reported for some rows only, either as once, few or many, or as a class for expanded clones.

v_call	j_call	clone_size	d_call	cdr3_nt	cdr3_aa
TRBV10-3	TRBJ2-7	many	-	TGTGCCACTTCACTCAGGGTTAACTACGAGCAGTACTTC	CATSLRVNYEQYF
TRBV5-5	TRBJ1-5	many	-	TGTGCCAGCAGCTGGAGGGTAAATAGCAATCAGCCCCAGCATTTT	CASSWRVNSNQPQHF
TRBV29-1	TRBJ1-1	many	-	TGCAGCCTGAAACAGGGCCCCACTGAAGCTTTCTTT	CSLKQGPTEAFF
TRBV7-2	TRBJ2-2	many	-	TGTGCCAGCAGCTCTACAAGGAACACCGGGGAGCTGTTTTTT	CASSSTRNTGELFF
TRBV24-1	TRBJ2-3	many	TRBD1	TGTGCCACCAGTGATCCTTGGACCGGGACAGGGGGCTGGGGCACAGATACGCAGTATTTT	CATSDPWTGTGGWGTDTQYF
TRBV5-1	TRBJ2-1	many	-	TGCGCCAGCAGCTTGGGACTAGGGACCTACAATGAGCAGTTCTTC	CASSLGLGTYNEQFF
TRBV7-2	TRBJ2-7	many	TRBD1	TGTGCCAGCAGCTTAGCGGGACAGGGGGCCTACGAGCAGTACTTC	CASSLAGQGAYEQYF
TRBV27	TRBJ2-3	medium-sized	-	TGTGCCAGCGTCATTGCGAGTGGAGGCGATACGCAGTATTTT	CASVIASGGDTQYF
TRBV4-1	TRBJ1-3	medium-sized	-	TGCGCCAGCAGCCAAGGGCAGCTTATTGGAAACACCATATATTTT	CASSQGQLIGNTIYF
TRBV6-6	TRBJ2-1	many	-	TGTGCCAGCAGTCCCTACAATGAGCAGTTCTTC	CASSPYNEQFF
TRBV2	TRBJ2-5	many	-	TGTGCCAGCAGTAGCTCCAGCAGAGGAGAGACCCAGTACTTC	CASSSSSRGETQYF
TRBV5-1	TRBJ2-7	-	-	TGCGCCAGCAGTTACAACAAAGGGGAGCAGTACTTC	CASSYNKGEQYF
TRBV7-2	TRBJ2-7	few	TRBD1	TGTGCCAGCAGCGAAACCGGGACAGGGGGTTACGAGCAGTACTTC	CASSETGTGGYEQYF
TRBV20-1	TRBJ2-3	many	-	TGCAGTGCCACGGTGCAAGATACGCAGTATTTT	CSATVQDTQYF
TRBV12-3/TRBV12-4	TRBJ2-3	many	TRBD2	TGTGCCAGCAGGGTCGGGACCTTCACCTTCGGACTAGCGGGAGGGGCGGTCGACACAGATACGCAGTATTTT	CASRVGTFTFGLAGGAVDTDTQYF
TRBV11-2	TRBJ2-1	many	TRBD2	TGTGCCAGCAGCTTAGGGACGGGACTAGCGGTGAGTGAGCAGTTCTTC	CASSLGTGLAVSEQFF
TRBV7-3	TRBJ1-3	many	-	TGTGCCAGCAGCTTAAGGGCAGGGAATGGAAACACCATATATTTT	CASSLRAGNGNTIYF
TRBV21-1	TRBJ2-1	-	-	TGTGCCAGCAGCCTACGACTAGCGGGGGGCAATTGGGAGCAGTTCTTC	CASSLRLAGGNWEQFF
TRBV27	TRBJ2-3	many	-	TGTGCCAGCACCTCACCAGGGGGGGGCACAGATACGCAGTATTTT	CASTSPGGGTDTQYF
TRBV2	TRBJ2-5	-	-	TGTGCCAGCAGAGAAGGCGTCTGGCGAGAGACCCAGTACTTC	CASREGVWRETQYF
TRBV7-9	TRBJ2-2	-	TRBD1	TGTGCCAGCAGCGTACCGGGACAGGGGAGCACCGGGGAGCTGTTTTTT	CASSVPGQGSTGELFF
TRBV6-6	TRBJ1-6	many	-	TGTGCCAGCAGTCGCGGACGGGTGGCAGGGGACTCCTATAATTCACCCCTCCACTTT	CASSRGRVAGDSYNSPLHF
TRBV7-7	TRBJ2-3	many	-	TGTGCTAGCAGCTTAAGCAGCCAGGGCACAGATACGCAGTATTTT	CASSLSSQGTDTQYF
TRBV12-3/TRBV12-4	TRBJ2-1	-	-	TGTGCCAGCAGATCCGGGACACTAAGCAACAATGAGCAGTTCTTC	CASRSGTLSNNEQFF
TRBV20-1	TRBJ2-3	-	-	TGCAGTGCTAGAAAACCCCTATCGGGCACAGATACGCAGTATTTT	CSARKPLSGTDTQYF
TRBV7-9	TRBJ2-3	many	-	TGTGCCAGCAGCTTACCAGGCACAGATACGCAGTATTTT	CASSLPGTDTQYF
TRBV20-1	TRBJ2-3	many	-	TGCAGTGCTAGAGTCCAAGCGAGAGGCACAGATACGCAGTATTTT	CSARVQARGTDTQYF
TRBV4-1	TRBJ1-3	medium-sized	-	TGCGCCAGCAGCCAAGTTCAGGGCGAAAACACCATATATTTT	CASSQVQGENTIYF
TRBV6-1	TRBJ2-5	-	-	TGTGCCAGCAGCATGGGTGAAGGCGGGGCCCAGTACTTC	CASSMGEGGAQYF
TRBV5-1	TRBJ2-2	many	TRBD1	TGCGCCAGCAGCACGGACAGGGGGCTAACCGGGGAGCTGTTTTTT	CASSTDRGLTGELFF
TRBV5-1	TRBJ1-5	few	-	TGCGCCAGCAGCCCGGGGACGGCTTTCGTTCAGCCCCAGCATTTT	CASSPGTAFVQPQHF
TRBV4-2	TRBJ1-5	-	-	TGTGCCAGCATCCAAGATCTTTGGCAGCCCCAGCATTTT	CASIQDLWQPQHF
TRBV7-2	TRBJ2-1	many	-	TGTGCCAGCAGCGTACTTCGGGTCTCCGAGCAGTTCTTC	CASSVLRVSEQFF
TRBV11-2	TRBJ1-5	many	TRBD1	TGTGCCAGCAGCTTCAGGGGGGGGGATCAGCCCCAGCATTTT	CASSFRGGDQPQHF
TRBV7-3	TRBJ2-3	many	TRBD2	TGTGCCAGCAGCTTATCCCCAGCGGGAGCGGGTACAGATACGCAGTATTTT	CASSLSPAGAGTDTQYF
TRBV20-1	TRBJ1-1	-	-	TGCAGTGCTACATACCACTCGAACACTGAAGCTTTCTTT	CSATYHSNTEAFF
TRBV20-1	TRBJ2-3	many	-	TGCAGTGCTAGAGTAGGACCCACAGATACGCAGTATTTT	CSARVGPTDTQYF
TRBV12-3/TRBV12-4	TRBJ2-4	many	-	TGTGCCAGCAGCCCCTTGGAGACAGTCAACATTCAGTACTTC	CASSPLETVNIQYF
TRBV25-1	TRBJ2-3	medium-sized	TRBD2	TGTGCCAGCAGTGAAACGGGACTAGCGGGGAGCACAGATACGCAGTATTTT	CASSETGLAGSTDTQYF
TRBV7-3	TRBJ2-5	many	TRBD2	TGTGCCAGCAGCTTACGGGGAGGGGAGACCCAGTACTTC	CASSLRGGETQYF
TRBV20-1	TRBJ2-7	many	-	TGCAGTGCTAGAGATGTGGGATCTCTCTCCTACGAGCAGTACTTC	CSARDVGSLSYEQYF
TRBV20-1	TRBJ2-1	few	TRBD2	TGCAGTGCCGGGACTAGCGGGGCCTACAATGAGCAGTTCTTC	CSAGTSGAYNEQFF
TRBV6-4	TRBJ2-1	-	-	TGTGCCAGCAGTGACTCTGCGGGCCCAAGTGAGCAGTTCTTC	CASSDSAGPSEQFF
TRBV7-9	TRBJ1-6	many	TRBD1	TGTGCCAGCAGCCCGGCCACAGGGGGCTTTAATTCACCCCTCCACTTT	CASSPATGGFNSPLHF
TRBV5-5	TRBJ2-7	many	TRBD2	TGTGCCAGCAGCTTGGGGCTAGCGGGACGCGAGCAGTACTTC	CASSLGLAGREQYF
TRBV7-6	TRBJ2-3	-	TRBD2	TGTGCCAGTGGGGTTACTAGCGTGAACATAGATACGCAGTATTTT	CASGVTSVNIDTQYF
TRBV20-1	TRBJ2-5	many	TRBD1	TGCAGTGCACCCCGACAGGGGGCAGAGACCCAGTACTTC	CSAPRQGAETQYF